One and the same sample provided the 5 T cell receptor beta chains below, sequenced in a study of T cell changes during pregnancy in multiple sclerosis. Method: immunoSEQ multiplex PCR; TCRdb's copy keeps in-frame clones and lacks some. The sample lists 60,000 or so clones, about 90% seen once, with about 2.1% in the top ten. The specimen was peripheral blood, collected in the second trimester of pregnancy. All receptors derive from a female donor in good health, enrolled as a control in a pregnancy study.

This clone was counted between two and nine times. The gene calls are TRBV14 and TRBJ2-7, with 7 nucleotides matching TRBD2. This CDR3 is 14 amino acids long. The germline CDR1 and CDR2 sequences are SGHDN and FVKESK. J lost 4 bases, V lost 4 bases, and 7 bases had no gene match. CDR3 nucleotides: TGTGCCAGCAGCCCAGGGAGGGGATCGTACGAGCAGTACTTC. The encoded protein is CASSPGRGSYEQYF.

The chain employs TRBV5-1 and TRBJ1-2, with TRBD1 identical over 8 bases. The length of the CDR3 is 15 residues. V trimming: 7 bases; J trimming: 4 bases; junction bases outside the gene matches: 12. Germline V gives CDR1 SGHRS, CDR2 YFSETQ. This chain's CDR3 is CASRLSQGASYGYTF. As DNA, the CDR3 is TGCGCCAGCCGCCTCAGTCAGGGGGCGAGCTATGGCTACACCTTC. The full variable domain, in which reference TRBV5-1 and TRBJ1-2 provide the parts outside the CDR3, is KAGVTQTPRYLIKTRGQQVTLSCSPISGHRSVSWYQQTPGQGLQFLFEYFSETQRNKGNFPGRFSGRQFSNSRSEMNVSTLELGDSALYLCASRLSQGASYGYTFGSGTRLTVV.

The gene calls are TRBV7-9 and TRBJ2-7; TRBD1 agrees at 8 bases. The CDR3 sequence is 15 residues long. V was clipped by 3 bases and J by 4 bases; unmatched bases: 8. Germline CDR1 reads SEHNR; CDR2 reads FQNEAQ (reference sequence). The CDR3: CASSLGTGPRYEQYF. In DNA form, the CDR3 reads TGTGCCAGCAGCTTGGGGACAGGCCCCCGATACGAGCAGTACTTC.

The chain combines TRBV7-9 with TRBJ1-1; the match to TRBD1 covers 9 bases. Germline CDR1 reads SEHNR; CDR2 reads FQNEAQ (reference sequence). The CDR3 totals 14 residues. V lost 5 bases and J lost 4; bases outside the gene matches: 5. CDR3 residues: CASSNRGQGTEAFF. CDR3 nucleotides: TGTGCCAGCAGCAACAGGGGGCAGGGCACTGAAGCTTTCTTT.

This clone was found once. The chain uses TRBV28 and TRBJ1-2; possibly TRBD1 for D (5 bases). V lost 3 bases, J lost 4 bases, and 6 bases lay in between. The CDR3 is 12 amino acids. From germline, CDR1 is MDHEN and CDR2 SYDVKM. In DNA form, the CDR3 reads TGTGCCAGCAGTTTGCAGGGCTATGGCTACACCTTC. This gives the protein CASSLQGYGYTF.